These 32 T cell receptor beta chains share one sample of origin, sequenced in a study of shared clonotypes between healthy human individuals. Data came from immunoSEQ multiplex PCR; TCRdb stores just in-frame clones and leaves some out. The data show around 2.5 million clones, more than 85% seen once. The sequenced sample consisted of naive CD4+ T cells from PBMCs. Noted subset: CD45RA+ positively selected. These receptors were taken from a man aged 18 to 30 in good health. Some clones in this sample may be carry-over from other donors' samples.

The rearrangement uses TRBV4-2 and TRBJ2-7; 7 bases fit TRBD1. Germline CDR1 and CDR2: LGHNA and YNFKEQ. V shed 1 base, J shed 7 bases, and the junction held 10 bases outside the gene matches. CDR3 length: 15 residues. The CDR3 nucleotides read TGTGCCAGCAGCCAAGTATCGACAGGGCGACTAGAGCAGTACTTC. It encodes CASSQVSTGRLEQYF.

A note on this clone: This specimen includes other DNA sequences encoding the same CDR3. The chain recombines TRBV5-4 with TRBJ1-5; TRBD1 is a possible D gene (5 bases). This CDR3 comprises 12 residues. The germline V gene has CDR1 SGHNT and CDR2 YYREEE (reference sequence). V was clipped by 2 bases and J by 6 bases, with 6 bases between them. CDR3 nucleotides: TGTGCCAGCAGCTTAGACAGTCAGCCCCAGCATTTT. Translation: CASSLDSQPQHF.

In regard to this clone: Distinct nucleotide sequences in the sample also encode this CDR3. The chain combines TRBV9 with TRBJ2-5; perhaps TRBD2 as D (6 bases). V lost 1 base, J lost 4 bases, and 8 bases lay in between. Germline CDR1 SGDLS, CDR2 YYNGEE. This CDR3 region has 13 residues. The CDR3 DNA is TGTGCCAGCAGCGTAAGACTAGGAGAGACCCAGTACTTC. Amino acid sequence: CASSVRLGETQYF.

In DNA form, the CDR3 reads TGTGCCAGCAGCGTAGATGGGCGGATTCGCACCTTC. As protein: CASSVDGRIRTF. The V and J genes are TRBV9 and TRBJ1-2; D is ambiguous. Trimming took off 0 bases at V and 13 bases at J, with 13 bases between the two ends. CDR1 is SGDLS, CDR2 YYNGEE, per germline. The CDR3 consists of 12 residues. Together with reference TRBV9 and TRBJ1-2, the CDR3 gives the full variable domain: DSGVTQTPKHLITATGQRVTLRCSPRSGDLSVYWYQQSLDQGLQFLIQYYNGEERAKGNILERFSAQQFPDLHSELNLSSLELGDSALYFCASSVDGRIRTFGSGTRLTVV.

V and J are TRBV5-4 and TRBJ1-2, with a weak D call TRBD1 (6 bases). The germline V gene encodes CDR1 SGHNT and CDR2 YYREEE (reference sequence). V gave up 2 bases and J gave up 8 bases, with 13 bases separating them. The CDR3 extends over 13 amino acids. CDR3 residues: CASSLRGPGGYTF. CDR3 coding DNA: TGTGCCAGCAGCTTACGGGGGCCAGGGGGCTACACCTTC. Full variable domain (remainder filled in from reference TRBV5-4 and TRBJ1-2): ETGVTQSPTHLIKTRGQQVTLRCSSQSGHNTVSWYQQALGQGPQFIFQYYREEENGRGNFPPRFSGLQFPNYSSELNVNALELDDSALYLCASSLRGPGGYTFGSGTRLTVV.

This chain connects TRBV25-1 to TRBJ2-3; 8 bases are shared with TRBD2. This CDR3 is built from 18 residues. V was pared by 2 bases and J by 5 bases, with 15 bases of the junction left unmatched. Looked up from germline, CDR1 is MGHDK and CDR2 is SYGVNS. CDR3 sequence reads: CASSERGGGGRSIDTQYF. CDR3 nucleotide sequence: TGTGCCAGCAGTGAAAGGGGAGGTGGCGGGAGGTCCATAGATACGCAGTATTTT.

The gene calls are TRBV7-3 and TRBJ2-3, with D perhaps TRBD1 (5 bases). The length of the CDR3 is 14 residues. CDR1 SGHTA and CDR2 FQGTGA come from the germline V gene. Trimming pared 5 bases from V and 2 bases from J, leaving 11 bases between. The CDR3 region is CASSQEQATDTQYF. The CDR3 coding sequence is TGTGCCAGCAGCCAAGAACAGGCCACAGATACGCAGTATTTT.

The chain has TRBV11-3 and TRBJ2-2; no clear D. This CDR3 has 13 amino acids. Germline loops: CDR1 SGHNT, CDR2 YENEEA. V was shortened by 2 bases and J by 6 bases, with 7 bases between the two germline ends. The CDR3 DNA sequence: TGTGCCAGCAGCTTACAGTCCGCCGGGGAGCTGTTTTTT. This translates into CASSLQSAGELFF.

The J gene is TRBJ2-7, the V gene TRBV6-5; 8 positions match TRBD1. The germline V gene has CDR1 MNHEY and CDR2 SVGAGI. The V and J ends lost 2 bases and 2 bases, in that order; junction bases with no gene match: 5. This CDR3 has 15 residues. This chain's CDR3 is CASSYQTGETYEQYF. The CDR3 DNA reads as TGTGCCAGCAGTTACCAGACAGGGGAAACCTACGAGCAGTACTTC.

This clone appeared once. This chain links TRBV6-6 with TRBJ2-7; 10 nucleotides agree with TRBD2. The junction had 4 bases not matched to a gene; V was cut back by 4 bases and J by 1 base. The CDR3 contains 15 residues. Germline CDR1 MNHNY, CDR2 SVGAGI (reference sequence). The DNA of the CDR3 is TGTGCCAGCAGTTTCACTAGCGGGATTTCCTACGAGCAGTACTTC. It is translated as CASSFTSGISYEQYF.

This chain joins TRBV5-3 and TRBJ1-1, with TRBD1 matching 8 bases. TRBV5-3 is labeled an ORF, and its function is uncertain. V dropped 8 bases and J dropped 11; count of bases not matched to a gene: 8. The CDR3 runs 11 residues. The CDR3 is CASSGQGWAFF. The CDR3 bases are TGTGCCAGCAGCGGACAGGGCTGGGCTTTCTTT.

The chain links TRBV5-1 to TRBJ1-1; D gene unclear. Trimming shortened V by 5 bases and J by 5 bases, and 13 bases separated the two germline ends. In germline, CDR1 is SGHRS, CDR2 YFSETQ. This CDR3 spans 13 amino acids. The CDR3 sequence is CASRYGGETEAFF. Here the CDR3 DNA reads TGCGCCAGCAGGTATGGTGGGGAGACTGAAGCTTTCTTT.

J is TRBJ2-7 and V is TRBV14; 13 positions match TRBD2. V lost 4 bases, J lost 7 bases, and 10 bases stayed unmatched. Germline CDR1 and CDR2: SGHDN and FVKESK. The CDR3 is 16 residues long. CDR3 sequence (DNA): TGTGCCAGCAGCCCGGGGACTAGCGGGATGGGCCGGGAGCAGTACTTC. Encoded protein: CASSPGTSGMGREQYF.

The rearrangement links TRBV6-1 to TRBJ1-1; a weak D match, TRBD1 (5 bases). The CDR3 runs 15 residues. V was shortened by 0 bases and J by 3 bases, with 11 bases between the two germline ends. Looked up from germline, CDR1 is MNHNS and CDR2 is SASEGT. CDR3 nucleotides: TGTGCCAGCAGTGAAGCTTGGGGCCTGGACACTGAAGCTTTCTTT. Translated, it gives CASSEAWGLDTEAFF.

Written as DNA, the CDR3 is TGTGCCAGCAGTTTAGAGTTTGTACGGCAGCCTAATTCACCCCTCCACTTT. Translation gives CASSLEFVRQPNSPLHF. This chain connects TRBV27 to TRBJ1-6; D remains unclear. The CDR3 loop spans 17 amino acids. With 2 bases removed from V and 6 bases from J, the gap between germline ends came to 17 bases. Germline CDR1 MNHEY, CDR2 SMNVEV (reference sequence).

The chain joins TRBV28 to TRBJ1-5, with D unclear. Per the germline V gene, CDR1 is MDHEN and CDR2 is SYDVKM. The V gene lost 3 bases and the J gene lost 10 bases, with 19 bases spanning the gap. CDR3 length: 15 amino acids. CDR3 protein: CASSLWGNPLLPQHF. The CDR3, as DNA: TGTGCCAGCAGTTTGTGGGGAAACCCCCTCCTTCCCCAGCATTTT.

The genes are TRBV28 and TRBJ2-3, with D perhaps matching TRBD1 (6 bases). There are 17 residues in the CDR3. Germline V gene data show CDR1 as MDHEN and CDR2 as SYDVKM. The V end lost 1 base, the J end lost 3 bases, and 17 bases lay between the germline ends. The DNA for the CDR3 is TGTGCCAGCAGTTTATCGGTTGGACAGCCCCCAACAGATACGCAGTATTTT. Amino acid sequence: CASSLSVGQPPTDTQYF.

V is TRBV4-2 and J is TRBJ2-3; 7 nucleotides agree with TRBD2. This CDR3 region has 17 residues. Per the germline V gene, CDR1 is LGHNA and CDR2 is YNFKEQ. V was clipped by 4 bases and J by 0 bases; unmatched bases: 10. The CDR3 DNA reads TGTGCCAGCAGCCGAGTTCGTCCTAGCGGTAGCACAGATACGCAGTATTTT. Its translation: CASSRVRPSGSTDTQYF.

The rearrangement joins TRBV5-1 to TRBJ2-2; D gene unclear. V lost 6 bases and J lost 6, with 18 bases in between. The CDR3 is 15 residues long. Germline V gives CDR1 SGHRS, CDR2 YFSETQ. The DNA of the CDR3 is TGCGCCAGCACCCCCTTCTGGGGATTCGCCGGGGAGCTGTTTTTT. It translates to CASTPFWGFAGELFF.

The chain combines TRBV5-6 with TRBJ1-1; 7 nucleotides match TRBD1. With V trimmed by 2 bases and J by 1 base, 5 bases remained unmatched. Germline-derived CDR1 and CDR2 are SGHDT and YYEEEE. This CDR3 comprises 15 residues. CDR3 region: CASSFLDRENTEAFF. The CDR3 coding sequence is TGTGCCAGCAGCTTTCTAGACAGGGAGAACACTGAAGCTTTCTTT.

The chain recombines TRBV6-1 with TRBJ1-2; D is unclear. The CDR3 length is 14 residues. Trimming cost V 4 bases and J 8 bases, with 17 bases left between them. CDR1 is MNHNS, CDR2 SASEGT, per germline. The CDR3 nucleotides are TGTGCCAGCAGTGGTTACATCGCCCCGAACGGCTACACCTTC. Translation gives CASSGYIAPNGYTF.

This chain's CDR3 is CASSPRTGTSETQYF. The CDR3 bases are TGTGCCAGCAGCCCAAGGACAGGGACTTCAGAGACCCAGTACTTC. The chain has TRBV7-8 and TRBJ2-5; 8 nucleotides line up with TRBD1. V dropped 5 bases and J dropped 4; count of bases not matched to a gene: 9. CDR1 is SGHVS, CDR2 FQNEAQ, per germline. This CDR3 spans 15 amino acids.

The chain recombines TRBV7-2 with TRBJ2-7, with a possible D match to TRBD2 (6 bases). This CDR3 has 13 residues. CDR1 is SGHTA, CDR2 FQGNSA, per germline. Trimming cost V 7 bases and J 0 bases, with 10 bases left between them. DNA for the CDR3: TGTGCCAGCACCCGGGGGACCTCCTACGAGCAGTACTTC. The encoded protein is CASTRGTSYEQYF.

The CDR3 DNA reads as TGTGCCAGCAGCAGGACAGGGCAAGAGACCCAGTACTTC. It translates to CASSRTGQETQYF. This sequence joins TRBV5-4 and TRBJ2-5; 8 bases fit TRBD1. Looked up from germline, CDR1 is SGHNT and CDR2 is YYREEE (reference sequence). V shed 4 bases, J shed 2 bases, and the junction held 1 base outside the gene matches. The CDR3 consists of 13 residues.

This chain connects TRBV5-6 to TRBJ1-4, with 10 bases that match TRBD1. Trimming took 3 bases from V and 6 from J; bases not matched to a gene: 5. Germline V gene lookup returns CDR1 SGHDT and CDR2 YYEEEE. The CDR3 is 15 residues long. The CDR3 here is CASSSTGTGDEKLFF. The CDR3 nucleotides are TGTGCCAGCAGCTCCACAGGGACAGGGGATGAAAAACTGTTTTTT. The entire variable domain, with the rest obtained from reference TRBV5-6 and TRBJ1-4, is as follows: DAGVTQSPTHLIKTRGQQVTLRCSPKSGHDTVSWYQQALGQGPQFIFQYYEEEERQRGNFPDRFSGHQFPNYSSELNVNALLLGDSALYLCASSSTGTGDEKLFFGSGTQLSVL.

V usage is TRBV6-6 and J usage is TRBJ2-1; D is ambiguous. The V gene lost 5 bases and the J gene lost 8 bases, with 1 base spanning the gap. Germline V gene sequence: CDR1 MNHNY, CDR2 SVGAGI (reference sequence). There are 9 residues in the CDR3. DNA for the CDR3: TGTGCCAGCAGTCATGAGCAGTTCTTC. Translated, it gives CASSHEQFF.

The chain has TRBV11-2 and TRBJ2-5, with 10 nucleotides matching TRBD2. Germline V gives CDR1 SGHAT, CDR2 FQNNGV. V lost 1 base, J lost 4 bases, and 9 bases stayed unmatched. This CDR3 has 17 amino acids. CDR3 nucleotide sequence: TGTGCCAGCAGCTTAGGTCTGAGAGCGGGAGGGACAGAGACCCAGTACTTC. This sequence encodes CASSLGLRAGGTETQYF.

The V and J genes are TRBV6-1 and TRBJ1-5; D remains unclear. This CDR3 comprises 13 residues. V was pared by 4 bases and J by 4 bases, with 8 bases between. Per germline, CDR1 MNHNS and CDR2 SASEGT. The CDR3 DNA sequence: TGTGCCAGCAGTGGAACTGAGAATCAGCCCCAGCATTTT. As protein: CASSGTENQPQHF.

This clone occurred once. This rearrangement joins TRBV5-4 to TRBJ1-4; 10 nucleotides agree with TRBD1. CDR1 and CDR2 from the germline V gene are SGHNT and YYREEE (reference sequence). The CDR3 is made up of 17 amino acids. The trim removed 5 bases at V and 7 bases at J, leaving 14 bases unmatched. CDR3 nucleotides: TGTGCCAGCAGTTGGACAGGGGGGGAGTGGGGTTCTGAAAAACTGTTTTTT. Translated: CASSWTGGEWGSEKLFF.

Worth noting for this clone: The same CDR3 is also encoded by other DNA sequences in this sample. This chain connects TRBV30 to TRBJ1-1, with a tentative D call TRBD1 (6 bases). The V end was cut by 0 bases, the J end by 2 bases, with 7 bases between. The CDR3 covers 13 residues. Germline assignment: CDR1 GTSNPN and CDR2 SVGIG (reference sequence). CDR3: CAWSVGTNTEAFF. CDR3 nucleotide sequence: TGTGCCTGGAGTGTAGGGACAAACACTGAAGCTTTCTTT.

The V call is TRBV28, the J call TRBJ1-5, with D possibly matching TRBD1 (5 bases). Germline CDR1 and CDR2: MDHEN and SYDVKM. The CDR3 contains 16 residues. V lost 2 bases, J lost 7 bases, and 18 bases lay in between. The CDR3: CASSLGGDGGLQPQHF. In DNA form, the CDR3 reads TGTGCCAGCAGTTTAGGAGGGGACGGGGGTTTACAGCCCCAGCATTTT.

The chain combines TRBV7-6 with TRBJ2-6, with a possible D match to TRBD1 (6 bases). CDR3 length: 16 amino acids. Trimming shortened V by 5 bases and J by 1 base, and 12 bases separated the two germline ends. Germline V gene lookup returns CDR1 SGHVS and CDR2 FNYEAQ. The CDR3 loop is CASSLQTGSGANVLTF. In DNA form, the CDR3 reads TGTGCCAGCAGCCTCCAAACAGGGTCTGGGGCCAACGTCCTGACTTTC.